This entry lists 17 T cell receptor beta chains sequenced from one sample in a study of blood T cell repertoires in COVID-19. Sequencing used immunoSEQ multiplex PCR; TCRdb keeps in-frame clones, though not all of them. The sample includes roughly 300,000 clones, more than 80% of them seen just once. Sequencing used peripheral blood. The receptors were gathered from a young man who had recovered from COVID-19.

Many counts were recorded for this clone. CDR3 bases: TGTGCCAGTAGTATAGCAGGGGGCTTGGCTGAAGCTTTCTTT. Amino acids: CASSIAGGLAEAFF. The V gene is TRBV19, the J gene TRBJ1-1, with 8 bases that match TRBD1. V was clipped by 1 base and J by 6 bases; unmatched bases: 4. The V gene's germline CDR1 is LNHDA and CDR2 SQIVND (reference sequence). The CDR3 consists of 14 residues.

The rearrangement uses TRBV5-8 and TRBJ1-5; the match to TRBD1 covers 7 bases. The V gene end was trimmed by 2 bases and the J gene end by 5 bases; junction bases not matched to a gene: 10. Germline CDR1 SGHTS, CDR2 YDEGEE. CDR3 size: 16 residues. The chain's CDR3 is CASSLPTGIKYQPQHF. The CDR3 nucleotides read TGTGCCAGCAGCTTACCGACAGGGATAAAGTATCAGCCCCAGCATTTT.

Here the CDR3 DNA reads TGTGCCAGCAGCTTTAGCGGATCCCTTTACAATGAGCAGTTCTTC. Encoded protein: CASSFSGSLYNEQFF. The chain carries TRBV11-2 and TRBJ2-1, with D possibly TRBD2 on 6 matching bases. V lost 3 bases to trimming and J lost 4 bases, with 13 bases between them. This CDR3 is 15 amino acids long. The germline V gene encodes CDR1 SGHAT and CDR2 FQNNGV.

The V and J genes are TRBV27 and TRBJ2-7; D call uncertain. The CDR3 is 13 amino acids. CDR1 and CDR2 from the germline V gene are MNHEY and SMNVEV (reference sequence). Trimming left V 2 bases short and J 0 bases short, with 5 bases between. Here the CDR3 reads CASSLTSSYEQYF. CDR3 DNA sequence: TGTGCCAGCAGTTTAACGAGCTCCTACGAGCAGTACTTC.

The chain combines TRBV19 with TRBJ1-1, with D uncertain. Germline V lookup: CDR1 LNHDA, CDR2 SQIVND (reference sequence). The CDR3 contains 13 residues. V was trimmed by 3 bases and J by 0 bases, leaving 5 bases between them. The CDR3 is CASSISMNTEAFF. The CDR3 bases are TGTGCCAGTAGTATTAGCATGAACACTGAAGCTTTCTTT.

The rearrangement links TRBV5-5 to TRBJ1-2; D not certain. Trimming took 2 bases from V and 3 from J, leaving 8 bases between them. The CDR3 consists of 13 residues. CDR1 and CDR2 from the germline V gene are SGHKS and YYEKEE (reference sequence). As DNA, the CDR3 is TGTGCCAGCAGCTTTGAGGAACACTATGGCTACACCTTC. It codes for CASSFEEHYGYTF. Full variable domain (remainder filled in from reference TRBV5-5 and TRBJ1-2): DAGVTQSPTHLIKTRGQQVTLRCSPISGHKSVSWYQQVLGQGPQFIFQYYEKEERGRGNFPDRFSARQFPNYSSELNVNALLLGDSALYLCASSFEEHYGYTFGSGTRLTVV.

This clone appeared a single time. The rearrangement joins TRBV10-1 to TRBJ2-1; TRBD2 agrees at 8 bases. The ends lost 2 bases at V and 4 bases at J; junction bases unmatched: 4. This CDR3 has 15 residues. Germline assignment: CDR1 WNHNN and CDR2 SYGVQD (reference sequence). The chain's CDR3 is CASSESSGTYNEQFF. CDR3 nucleotide sequence: TGCGCCAGCAGTGAGAGTAGCGGGACATACAATGAGCAGTTCTTC.

The chain couples TRBV7-3 to TRBJ2-5; D perhaps matches TRBD2 (6 bases). Germline CDR1 and CDR2: SGHTA and FQGTGA. The CDR3 loop spans 14 amino acids. Trimming took off 5 bases at V and 1 base at J, with 11 bases between the two ends. The CDR3 is CASSLSSVQETQYF. In DNA form, the CDR3 reads TGTGCCAGCAGCCTATCTAGCGTCCAAGAGACCCAGTACTTC.

J is TRBJ2-3 and V is TRBV10-3; 7 bases are shared with TRBD2. CDR1 is ENHRY, CDR2 SYGVKD, per germline. The CDR3 loop spans 16 amino acids. The ends lost 3 bases at V and 4 bases at J; junction bases unmatched: 10. The CDR3 loop is CAISDGSGGGADTQYF. CDR3 sequence (DNA): TGTGCCATCAGTGACGGGTCGGGAGGAGGAGCAGATACGCAGTATTTT.

The chain couples TRBV20-1 to TRBJ2-3; 13 bases map to TRBD2. The CDR3 covers 14 residues. The germline V gene has CDR1 DFQATT and CDR2 SNEGSKA (reference sequence). Losses at the gene ends were 3 bases for V and 6 bases for J; bases not matched to a gene: 3. In DNA form, the CDR3 reads TGCAGTGCTAGTGGGGGACTAGCGGGGGATACGCAGTATTTT. This gives the protein CSASGGLAGDTQYF.

The rearrangement joins TRBV4-2 to TRBJ2-1, with D tentatively TRBD1 (5 bases). CDR3 size: 16 residues. Per the germline V gene, CDR1 is LGHNA and CDR2 is YNFKEQ. The V end lost 4 bases, the J end lost 0 bases, and 13 bases lay between the germline ends. The CDR3 DNA reads TGTGCCAGCAGCCCCCACCACAGGAGCTCCTACAATGAGCAGTTCTTC. It codes for CASSPHHRSSYNEQFF.

This chain joins TRBV6-4 and TRBJ1-6; the match to TRBD1 covers 9 bases. V was clipped by 6 bases and J by 7 bases; unmatched bases: 10. The CDR3 is made up of 16 amino acids. Germline values: CDR1 MRHNA, CDR2 SNTAGT. The CDR3 loop is CASRSRGQGTNSPLHF. CDR3 sequence (DNA): TGTGCCAGCAGATCACGGGGACAGGGAACGAATTCACCCCTCCACTTT.

The rearrangement links TRBV11-3 to TRBJ2-1, with TRBD2 matching over 10 bases. Trimming removed 4 bases from V and 4 bases from J; junction bases left unmatched: 7. The germline gives CDR1 SGHNT, CDR2 YENEEA. The CDR3 consists of 16 residues. The CDR3 nucleotides are TGTGCCAGCAGCTCCTTTACTAGCGGGGAGTACAATGAGCAGTTCTTC. Translated: CASSSFTSGEYNEQFF.

This chain links TRBV19 with TRBJ1-5; a possible D gene is TRBD1 (5 bases). This CDR3 spans 15 amino acids. The ends were cut back, 7 bases at V and 0 bases at J, with 13 bases in the middle. The germline V gene has CDR1 LNHDA and CDR2 SQIVND (reference sequence). The CDR3 sequence: CASTARTHSNQPQHF. The CDR3 bases are TGTGCCAGTACCGCGCGGACACATAGCAATCAGCCCCAGCATTTT. The variable domain in full, with the rest retrieved from reference TRBV19 and TRBJ1-5, is DGGITQSPKYLFRKEGQNVTLSCEQNLNHDAMYWYRQDPGQGLRLIYYSQIVNDFQKGDIAEGYSVSREKKESFPLTVTSAQKNPTAFYLCASTARTHSNQPQHFGDGTRLSIL.

V is TRBV3-1 (or the pseudogene TRBV3-2) and J is TRBJ2-1; unclear D gene. Germline V gene sequence: CDR1 LGHDT, CDR2 YNNKEL (reference sequence). The CDR3 spans 13 residues. Trimming took 1 base from V and 4 from J, leaving 5 bases between them. As DNA, the CDR3 is TGTGCCAGCAGCCAAGGTCTGTACAATGAGCAGTTCTTC. Its protein is CASSQGLYNEQFF.

The rearrangement links TRBV2 to TRBJ2-1; tentative D call: TRBD1 (5 bases). V lost 6 bases, J lost 0 bases, and 9 bases lay in between. Germline assignment: CDR1 SNHLY and CDR2 FYNNEI. The CDR3 spans 14 residues. The CDR3 DNA sequence: TGTGCCAGCAGGGACATGAGCTCCTACAATGAGCAGTTCTTC. This encodes CASRDMSSYNEQFF.

The chain uses TRBV19 and TRBJ1-5; 7 bases fit TRBD1. This CDR3 has 12 amino acids. J lost 5 bases, V lost 10 bases, and 5 bases had no gene match. Per germline, CDR1 LNHDA and CDR2 SQIVND (reference sequence). The CDR3 loop reads CATGTEYQPQHF. CDR3 nucleotides: TGTGCCACGGGGACAGAATATCAGCCCCAGCATTTT.